The present T cell receptor beta chain was sequenced within a study of blood T cell repertoires in COVID-19. Profiled with immunoSEQ multiplex PCR; TCRdb holds only in-frame clones, not every one. The top ten clones hold 2% to 2.5% of a sample with more than 95,000 clones, around four fifths of them seen once. Germline CDR1 MNHEY, CDR2 SVGAGI. Trimming removed 4 bases from V and 0 bases from J, with 16 bases in between. The CDR3 has 16 residues. V is TRBV6-5 and J is TRBJ2-7; possibly TRBD2 for D (5 bases). Sequencing input: peripheral blood. The clonotype comes from a man aged 25-45 years with acute or convalescent COVID-19. CDR3 in DNA: TGTGCCAGCAGTTCACCGGGAACCGTCAGCTCCTACGAGCAGTACGTC. It encodes CASSSPGTVSSYEQYV.